What follows is one TCR beta chain and its context. These data are taken from a study of T cells in Graves' hyperthyroidism and ophthalmopathy. The CDR3 extends over 17 amino acids. The trim removed 7 bases at V and 1 base at J, leaving 6 bases unmatched. Germline CDR1 LNHDA, CDR2 SQIVND (reference sequence). TCR beta CDR3 regions were amplified from RNA. In the first-round RT-PCR of the TCR CDR3, the HTBI primer set was used. TCRdb reprocessed the multiplex PCR reads with MiXCR, giving one entry per CDR3 protein. The table records over 550,000 distinct CDR3 sequences, approximately 15% of them present only once.

Sequences were obtained from blood. The chain joins TRBV19 to TRBJ2-2; 13 nucleotides align to TRBD2. This receptor was taken from a woman between 18 and 29 years old with Graves' hyperthyroidism. The chain's CDR3 is CASIGTSGILNTGELFF. DNA for the CDR3: TGTGCCAGTATTGGGACTAGCGGGATACTGAACACCGGGGAGCTGTTTTTT.